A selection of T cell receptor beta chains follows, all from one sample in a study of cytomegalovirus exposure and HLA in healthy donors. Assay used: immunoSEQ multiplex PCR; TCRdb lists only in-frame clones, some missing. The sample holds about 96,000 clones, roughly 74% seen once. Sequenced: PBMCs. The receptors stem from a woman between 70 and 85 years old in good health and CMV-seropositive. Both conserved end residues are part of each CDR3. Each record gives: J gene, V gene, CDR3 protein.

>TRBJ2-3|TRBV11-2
CASSSSERARPTDTQYF
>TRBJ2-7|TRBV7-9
CASSNTPGQGLHEQYF
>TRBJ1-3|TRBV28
CASSPIRDKTRSGNTIYF
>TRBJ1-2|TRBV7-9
CSSSPAGDRVTLKDYGYTF
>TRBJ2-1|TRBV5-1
CASSLIAGVSYNEQFF
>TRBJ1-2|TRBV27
CASSDLKGLNYGYTF
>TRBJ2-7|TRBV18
CASSPSGLAGSYEQYF
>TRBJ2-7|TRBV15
CATSRGQEGSYEQYF
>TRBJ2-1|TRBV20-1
CSARGQSEQFF
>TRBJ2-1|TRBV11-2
CASSPALYNEQFF